This T cell receptor beta chain was captured by sequencing in a study of T cell changes during pregnancy in multiple sclerosis. Looked up from germline, CDR1 is MNHNS and CDR2 is SASEGT. Trimming left V 6 bases short and J 0 bases short, with 11 bases between. The CDR3 contains 15 residues. The method was immunoSEQ multiplex PCR; TCRdb's version includes in-frame clones alone and lacks a portion of them. The sample has over 50,000 clones; around 85% are singletons. V and J are TRBV6-1 and TRBJ2-2; a possible D gene is TRBD1 (6 bases). This sample comprised CD4+ T cells from peripheral blood mononuclear cells, obtained in the third trimester of pregnancy. The sequence derives from a female donor with multiple sclerosis, enrolled in a pregnancy study. DNA for the CDR3: TGTGCCAGCAGGATGGACAGCTCGAACACCGGGGAGCTGTTTTTT. Translating it yields CASRMDSSNTGELFF.